The 16 T cell receptor beta chains in this list originate from one sample, sequenced in a study of cytomegalovirus exposure and HLA in healthy donors. PCR used 60 Vbeta primers and 13 Jbeta primers. Repertoires were generated with immunoSEQ multiplex PCR, while TCRdb's copy carries only in-frame clones and drops some. Here the sample spans about 160,000 clones, 84% being singletons. The sequencing input was PBMCs. These receptors came from a man aged 18 to 29 in good health and CMV-seronegative.

The CDR3 region is CASLQGMGGELFF. CDR3 bases: TGTGCCAGCCTACAGGGGATGGGCGGGGAGCTGTTTTTT. This rearrangement joins TRBV6-6 to TRBJ2-2, with 7 nucleotides matching TRBD1. From germline, CDR1 is MNHNY and CDR2 SVGAGI (reference sequence). The V segment lost 8 bases and the J segment 7 bases; nucleotides outside the gene matches: 7. There are 13 residues in the CDR3.

The J gene is TRBJ1-5, the V gene TRBV4-2, with a possible D match to TRBD1 (6 bases). V lost 0 bases to trimming and J lost 6 bases, with 12 bases between them. The germline V gene encodes CDR1 LGHNA and CDR2 YNFKEQ. The CDR3 spans 15 residues. This CDR3 is CASSQERTGSQPQHF. CDR3 nucleotides: TGTGCCAGCAGCCAAGAGAGAACAGGGAGTCAGCCCCAGCATTTT.

The V and J genes are TRBV5-1 and TRBJ2-2, with 13 nucleotides matching TRBD2. V shed 3 bases and J 1 base; nucleotides not matched to a gene: 3. Germline CDR1 reads SGHRS; CDR2 reads YFSETQ. This CDR3 has 17 residues. The CDR3 spells CASSSGTSGENTGELFF. The CDR3 DNA follows: TGCGCCAGCAGCTCCGGGACTAGCGGGGAGAACACCGGGGAGCTGTTTTTT.

V usage is TRBV29-1 and J usage is TRBJ2-2; 7 bases are shared with TRBD1. Germline CDR1 reads SQVTM; CDR2 reads ANQGSEA. The CDR3 is 16 residues long. Trimming at V came to 5 bases and at J to 3 bases, leaving 12 bases not matched to a gene. The chain's CDR3 is CSVLLDRVLDTGELFF. In DNA form, the CDR3 reads TGCAGCGTTCTCCTAGACAGGGTACTTGACACCGGGGAGCTGTTTTTT.

The rearrangement uses TRBV10-3 and TRBJ2-1; 10 positions match TRBD2. The CDR3 spans 15 residues. The trim removed 4 bases at V and 6 bases at J, leaving 6 bases unmatched. Germline assignment: CDR1 ENHRY and CDR2 SYGVKD. Here the CDR3 reads CAISGGERGGNEQFF. DNA for the CDR3: TGTGCCATCAGTGGAGGGGAGCGGGGGGGCAATGAGCAGTTCTTC.

The V gene is TRBV5-4, the J gene TRBJ2-3; no reliable D call. V shed 2 bases and J shed 0 bases, with 7 bases lying between them. The CDR3 length is 14 residues. Germline V gene data show CDR1 as SGHNT and CDR2 as YYREEE (reference sequence). The CDR3 bases are TGTGCCAGCAGCTTTCTACCGAGCACAGATACGCAGTATTTT. It codes for CASSFLPSTDTQYF.

This clone was recorded only once. The rearrangement links TRBV13 to TRBJ1-3; D is possibly TRBD1 (5 bases). Germline V gene sequence: CDR1 PRHDT, CDR2 FYEKMQ (reference sequence). The germline V and J ends were trimmed by 5 bases and 0 bases, with 8 bases remaining between them. This CDR3 is 14 amino acids long. CDR3 coding DNA: TGTGCCAGCAGCCCCCAGGGCTCTGGAAACACCATATATTTT. This encodes CASSPQGSGNTIYF. The variable domain in full, completed from reference TRBV13 and TRBJ1-3, reads AAGVIQSPRHLIKEKRETATLKCYPIPRHDTVYWYQQGPGQDPQFLISFYEKMQSDKGSIPDRFSAQQFSDYHSELNMSSLELGDSALYFCASSPQGSGNTIYFGEGSWLTVV.

Comment on this clone: Other DNA variants within this sample encode the same CDR3. The J gene is TRBJ2-3, the V gene TRBV18; TRBD2 matches at 11 bases. Germline assignment: CDR1 KGHSH and CDR2 LQKENI. This CDR3 has 15 amino acids. J was trimmed by 3 bases and V by 3 bases; bases with no gene match: 2. For the CDR3, the DNA is TGTGCCAGCTCACCCGGGACTAGCGGAACAGATACGCAGTATTTT. This codes for CASSPGTSGTDTQYF.

The CDR3 here is CASSEGTDYEQYF. DNA for the CDR3: TGTGCCAGCAGTGAAGGGACAGATTACGAGCAGTACTTC. J is TRBJ2-7 and V is TRBV2; D is perhaps TRBD1 (6 bases). Trimming removed 1 base at V and 4 bases at J, with 8 bases between. The CDR3 is 13 amino acids. CDR1 and CDR2 (germline): SNHLY, FYNNEI.

The chain combines TRBV11-2 with TRBJ1-2; 10 nucleotides agree with TRBD1. Trimming at V came to 4 bases and at J to 3 bases, leaving 2 bases not matched to a gene. From germline, CDR1 is SGHAT and CDR2 FQNNGV. The CDR3 is 14 amino acids. Here the CDR3 reads CASSSGTGDYGYTF. The DNA of the CDR3 is TGTGCCAGCAGCTCCGGGACAGGGGACTATGGCTACACCTTC.

This clone was picked up one time. V and J are TRBV12-5 and TRBJ1-2; D perhaps matches TRBD1 (6 bases). The germline V and J ends were trimmed by 6 bases and 5 bases, with 10 bases remaining between them. The CDR3 runs 12 residues. Germline lookup yields CDR1 LGHNT and CDR2 FRNRAP. CDR3 sequence reads: CASGKGDYGYTF. CDR3 nucleotides: TGTGCTAGTGGCAAGGGGGATTATGGCTACACCTTC.

The chain carries TRBV10-2 and TRBJ2-7; D might be TRBD1 (5 bases). Trimming took off 4 bases at V and 5 bases at J, with 12 bases between the two ends. This CDR3 has 13 amino acids. CDR1 and CDR2 (germline): WSHSY, SAAADI. CDR3 in DNA: TGCGCCAGCAGTGCTAGTTTGGGGCACGAGCAGTACTTC. Its translation is CASSASLGHEQYF.

V and J are TRBV5-1 and TRBJ1-3; 7 positions match TRBD1. V shed 2 bases and J 2 bases; nucleotides not matched to a gene: 4. CDR1 is SGHRS, CDR2 YFSETQ, per germline. The CDR3 length is 15 residues. CDR3 nucleotides: TGCGCCAGCAGCTTCGGACAGGCTACTGGAAACACCATATATTTT. As protein: CASSFGQATGNTIYF.

The chain uses TRBV19 and TRBJ1-4; a weak D match, TRBD1 (5 bases). CDR1 is LNHDA and CDR2 is SQIVND in the germline V gene (reference sequence). The CDR3 is 13 residues long. V was pared by 10 bases and J by 8 bases, with 17 bases between. The CDR3 DNA reads as TGTGCCACTCTAGAGAACGGGGGGGAAAAACTGTTTTTT. It codes for CATLENGGEKLFF.

The CDR3 here is CASSPWTWQTLYNEQFF. CDR3 sequence (DNA): TGTGCCAGTAGTCCCTGGACTTGGCAGACCTTATACAATGAGCAGTTCTTC. The chain is built from TRBV19 and TRBJ2-1; possible D gene TRBD2, 5 bases. The ends were cut back, 5 bases at V and 4 bases at J, with 21 bases in the middle. The CDR3 loop spans 17 amino acids. Per the germline V gene, CDR1 is LNHDA and CDR2 is SQIVND (reference sequence). The whole variable domain, filled in from reference TRBV19 and TRBJ2-1, reads DGGITQSPKYLFRKEGQNVTLSCEQNLNHDAMYWYRQDPGQGLRLIYYSQIVNDFQKGDIAEGYSVSREKKESFPLTVTSAQKNPTAFYLCASSPWTWQTLYNEQFFGPGTRLTVL.

The chain joins TRBV25-1 to TRBJ1-1; no clear D gene. CDR1 MGHDK and CDR2 SYGVNS come from the germline V gene. This CDR3 region has 12 residues. V was cut by 7 bases and J by 7 bases, with 13 bases left in between. The CDR3 protein is CASTFGLGEAFF. The DNA of the CDR3 is TGTGCCAGCACCTTCGGGTTGGGTGAAGCTTTCTTT. The full variable domain, in which reference TRBV25-1 and TRBJ1-1 provide the parts outside the CDR3, is EADIYQTPRYLVIGTGKKITLECSQTMGHDKMYWYQQDPGMELHLIHYSYGVNSTEKGDLSSESTVSRIRTEHFPLTLESARPSHTSQYLCASTFGLGEAFFGQGTRLTVV.